This TCR beta chain was found in a study of blood T cell repertoires in COVID-19. The germline V and J ends were trimmed by 5 bases and 5 bases, with 5 bases remaining between them. The CDR3 is 11 residues long. Looked up from germline, CDR1 is MNHNY and CDR2 is SVGAGI (reference sequence). TCRdb's table, derived via immunoSEQ multiplex PCR, lists solely in-frame clones and lacks some. The table shows approximately 96,000 clones, with roughly 96% occurring only once. The rearrangement uses TRBV6-6 and TRBJ2-3; no clear D. This receptor was obtained from a human donor with active COVID-19. The donor label of this sample is uncertain. Sequenced input: peripheral blood. The CDR3 nucleotides are TGTGCCAGCAGTGCTATAGATACGCAGTATTTT. Amino acid sequence: CASSAIDTQYF.